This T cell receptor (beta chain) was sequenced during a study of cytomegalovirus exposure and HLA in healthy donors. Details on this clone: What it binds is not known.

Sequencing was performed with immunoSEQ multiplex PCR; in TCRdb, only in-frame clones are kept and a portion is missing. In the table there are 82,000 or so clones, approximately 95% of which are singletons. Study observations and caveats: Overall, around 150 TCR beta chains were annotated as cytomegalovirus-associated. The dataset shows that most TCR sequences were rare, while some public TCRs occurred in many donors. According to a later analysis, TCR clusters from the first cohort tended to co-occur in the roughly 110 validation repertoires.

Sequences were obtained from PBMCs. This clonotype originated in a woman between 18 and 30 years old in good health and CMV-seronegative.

The DNA of the CDR3 is TGTGCCAGCAGCGTTAGCGGGAGGGGCACAGATACGCAGTATTTT. Protein: CASSVSGRGTDTQYF. The V gene is TRBV9, the J gene TRBJ2-3, with 11 positions matching TRBD2. CDR3 length: 15 amino acids. The ends lost 2 bases at V and 1 base at J; junction bases unmatched: 0. Germline CDR1 is SGDLS and CDR2 is YYNGEE.